These 16 T cell receptor beta chains were all obtained from the same sample, sequenced in a study of blood T cell repertoires in COVID-19. TCRdb keeps only in-frame clones here, not all; method: immunoSEQ multiplex PCR. In the table there are over 140,000 clones, about 82% of which are singletons. Sequenced input: peripheral blood. The receptors come from a woman at least 80 years old with active or convalescent COVID-19.

The gene calls are TRBV15 and TRBJ1-1; D is perhaps TRBD1 (6 bases). The CDR3 is 16 amino acids. Trimming took 0 bases from V and 4 from J, leaving 15 bases between them. The germline V gene encodes CDR1 LNHNV and CDR2 YYDKDF (reference sequence). The CDR3 is CATSRDNLGGGTEAFF. The CDR3 nucleotides read TGTGCCACCAGCAGAGATAATTTGGGAGGGGGCACTGAAGCTTTCTTT.

This rearrangement joins TRBV5-4 to TRBJ2-5, with D maybe TRBD2 (6 bases). Germline V gene sequence: CDR1 SGHNT, CDR2 YYREEE (reference sequence). This CDR3 is built from 16 residues. Trimming stripped 0 bases from V and 6 bases from J, with 18 bases between. The CDR3 DNA reads as TGTGCCAGCAGCTTGGATTCCGGGGGAGCGCTGAAGACCCAGTACTTC. As protein: CASSLDSGGALKTQYF. Full variable domain (remainder filled in from reference TRBV5-4 and TRBJ2-5): ETGVTQSPTHLIKTRGQQVTLRCSSQSGHNTVSWYQQALGQGPQFIFQYYREEENGRGNFPPRFSGLQFPNYSSELNVNALELDDSALYLCASSLDSGGALKTQYFGPGTRLLVL.

This rearrangement joins TRBV19 to TRBJ1-1; 7 bases match TRBD1. The CDR3 has 15 residues. V lost 7 bases, J lost 5 bases, and 13 bases stayed unmatched. Germline loops: CDR1 LNHDA, CDR2 SQIVND (reference sequence). The CDR3 DNA reads as TGTGCCAGTATGTCCCTGACAGGGAGAGAAACTGAAGCTTTCTTT. Its protein is CASMSLTGRETEAFF.

This clone was found once. This chain connects TRBV6-1 to TRBJ2-1; tentative D call: TRBD2 (6 bases). Germline V gives CDR1 MNHNS, CDR2 SASEGT. The CDR3 sequence is 16 residues long. V dropped 2 bases and J dropped 1 base, with 12 bases sitting between them. CDR3 residues: CASSERDSRSYNEQFF. The CDR3 DNA reads TGTGCCAGCAGTGAACGGGACTCTCGATCCTACAATGAGCAGTTCTTC.

The J gene is TRBJ2-7, the V gene TRBV6-5; possibly TRBD1 for D (6 bases). Germline V lookup: CDR1 MNHEY, CDR2 SVGAGI. V was clipped by 7 bases and J by 3 bases, with 13 bases between them. The CDR3 has 13 amino acids. The CDR3 spells CASTQGRFYEQYF. DNA of the CDR3: TGTGCCAGCACCCAGGGGCGCTTCTACGAGCAGTACTTC.

The rearrangement uses TRBV6-5 and TRBJ1-6; possible D gene TRBD1, 6 bases. The CDR3 spans 15 residues. CDR1 is MNHEY, CDR2 SVGAGI, per germline. The V gene lost 2 bases and the J gene lost 4 bases, with 9 bases spanning the gap. CDR3 region: CASSYGGQYNSPLHF. CDR3 sequence (DNA): TGTGCCAGCAGTTACGGGGGACAATATAATTCACCCCTCCACTTT.

The rearrangement joins TRBV10-3 to TRBJ1-1; 8 bases fit TRBD1. The CDR3 is 15 amino acids. Germline CDR1 reads ENHRY; CDR2 reads SYGVKD. With V trimmed by 7 bases and J by 1 base, 8 bases remained unmatched. DNA of the CDR3: TGTGCCATCAAAAGACAGGGGACGGAGAACACTGAAGCTTTCTTT. Translating it yields CAIKRQGTENTEAFF.

V gene TRBV5-8 combines with J gene TRBJ1-2; tentative D call: TRBD1 (5 bases). CDR1 and CDR2 (germline): SGHTS, YDEGEE. V was pared by 0 bases and J by 7 bases, with 13 bases between. CDR3 length: 14 amino acids. CDR3 nucleotides: TGTGCCAGCAGCTTGGGCAGGGCACATAGTGGCTACACCTTC. This codes for CASSLGRAHSGYTF.

This chain uses TRBV7-2 with TRBJ2-1; TRBD2 matches 7 bases. The CDR3 consists of 15 residues. The V gene end was trimmed by 3 bases and the J gene end by 9 bases; junction bases not matched to a gene: 11. Germline CDR1 and CDR2: SGHTA and FQGNSA. CDR3 amino acids: CASSFRASPGGEQFF. The CDR3 coding sequence is TGTGCCAGCAGCTTCCGGGCTAGCCCGGGGGGTGAGCAGTTCTTC. Together with reference TRBV7-2 and TRBJ2-1, the CDR3 gives the full variable domain: GAGVSQSPSNKVTEKGKDVELRCDPISGHTALYWYRQSLGQGLEFLIYFQGNSAPDKSGLPSDRFSAERTGGSVSTLTIQRTQQEDSAVYLCASSFRASPGGEQFFGPGTRLTVL.

This chain connects TRBV30 to TRBJ2-1, with a weak D call TRBD2 (6 bases). The CDR3 covers 12 residues. V gave up 8 bases and J gave up 4 bases, with 12 bases separating them. Germline loops: CDR1 GTSNPN, CDR2 SVGIG (reference sequence). The CDR3 region has the DNA TGTGCCCGGGACTTACGATACAATGAGCAGTTCTTC. It codes for CARDLRYNEQFF.

This clone was seen only once. The gene calls are TRBV5-1 and TRBJ2-6; 7 bases line up with TRBD2. V shed 4 bases and J 4 bases; nucleotides not matched to a gene: 11. The CDR3 spans 17 residues. The germline gives CDR1 SGHRS, CDR2 YFSETQ. CDR3 sequence (DNA): TGCGCCAGCAGCCCTGGGGAGGGTTCCTTGGGGGCCAACGTCCTGACTTTC. Protein sequence: CASSPGEGSLGANVLTF. Supplemented by reference TRBV5-1 and TRBJ2-6, the full variable domain reads KAGVTQTPRYLIKTRGQQVTLSCSPISGHRSVSWYQQTPGQGLQFLFEYFSETQRNKGNFPGRFSGRQFSNSRSEMNVSTLELGDSALYLCASSPGEGSLGANVLTFGAGSRLTVL.

CDR3 DNA sequence: TGTGCCACCAGCGAATGGACAGGGGGGGATGAGCAGTTCTTC. Protein sequence: CATSEWTGGDEQFF. This chain joins TRBV15 and TRBJ2-1, with 10 bases identical to TRBD1. The germline V gene has CDR1 LNHNV and CDR2 YYDKDF (reference sequence). V shed 5 bases and J 8 bases; nucleotides not matched to a gene: 6. The CDR3 sequence is 14 residues long.

The rearrangement links TRBV18 to TRBJ1-1; 8 positions match TRBD1. With 1 base clipped from V and 4 bases from J, the junction kept 8 bases outside the gene matches. Germline CDR1 is KGHSH and CDR2 is LQKENI. The length of the CDR3 is 16 residues. CDR3 sequence reads: CASSPRQTGDVTEAFF. The CDR3 DNA follows: TGTGCCAGCTCACCACGGCAGACAGGGGATGTCACTGAAGCTTTCTTT. Full variable domain (missing parts from reference TRBV18 and TRBJ1-1): NAGVMQNPRHLVRRRGQEARLRCSPMKGHSHVYWYRQLPEEGLKFMVYLQKENIIDESGMPKERFSAEFPKEGPSILRIQQVVRGDSAAYFCASSPRQTGDVTEAFFGQGTRLTVV.

With regard to this clone: The sample carries other DNA sequences with the same CDR3. The chain joins TRBV30 to TRBJ1-1; D uncertain. V was trimmed by 0 bases and J by 0 bases, leaving 5 bases between them. The CDR3 runs 13 residues. The germline V gene has CDR1 GTSNPN and CDR2 SVGIG (reference sequence). CDR3 coding DNA: TGTGCCTGGAGTGTCACGGTGAACACTGAAGCTTTCTTT. It codes for CAWSVTVNTEAFF. The whole variable domain, filled in from reference TRBV30 and TRBJ1-1, reads SQTIHQWPATLVQPVGSPLSLECTVEGTSNPNLYWYRQAAGRGLQLLFYSVGIGQISSEVPQNLSASRPQDRQFILSSKKLLLSDSGFYLCAWSVTVNTEAFFGQGTRLTVV.

This clone was seen only a few times. The genes are TRBV6-1 and TRBJ1-3; 9 positions match TRBD1. This CDR3 is 16 amino acids long. With V trimmed by 2 bases and J by 4 bases, 6 bases remained unmatched. The germline V gene has CDR1 MNHNS and CDR2 SASEGT. CDR3 bases: TGTGCCAGCAGTGAAAACAGGGGGCGCAGGGGAAACACCATATATTTT. It yields the protein CASSENRGRRGNTIYF.

The chain recombines TRBV6-4 with TRBJ1-3; the D gene is possibly TRBD1 (6 bases). Trimming took off 3 bases at V and 0 bases at J, with 18 bases between the two ends. Germline-derived CDR1 and CDR2 are MRHNA and SNTAGT. CDR3 size: 18 residues. In DNA, the CDR3 is TGTGCCAGCAGTGATTCAGGGGTATCAGAACTCTCTGGAAACACCATATATTTT. Translation gives CASSDSGVSELSGNTIYF.